This T cell receptor beta chain was captured in a study of identical twins (dated by TCRdb to 2016 to 2017). Background on the whole study: To test whether fetal clonotypes persist, the study used deep sequencing on TCR alpha and beta repertoires from monozygotic twins, unrelated adults of various ages, and cord blood. To rule out contamination, replicate twin experiments were performed at different times with different library preparation protocols. Study-wide findings and limitations: Compared with coincidental sharing between unrelated individuals, out-of-frame TCR alpha sequences shared between twins showed an excess of sequences with low generation probability. The excess sharing between twins in beta out-of-frame sequences was weaker because fewer shared sequences reduced the signal-to-noise ratio. Invariant T cells such as MAIT and iNKT could partly confound zero-insertion analyses, although diverse VJ usage argued against such confounding for most clonotypes. In monozygotic twins, recombination models systematically underestimated out-of-frame TCR alpha sharing, but the models matched the sharing seen between unrelated individuals. Conclusions relied on cross-sectional statistical analysis, since the same donors could not be followed over many years. Fewer insertions were carried by abundant cord blood beta clonotypes; a weaker similar trend was observed in young adult naive repertoires, while no such trend was observed in memory repertoires.

V is trimmed back by 3 bases and J by 2 bases, and the junction contains 8 bases that no gene match accounts for. CDR1 DFQATT and CDR2 SNEGSKA were looked up in the germline V gene (reference sequence). The CDR3 goes from the cysteine to the phenylalanine over 16 residues. Just the 48-base CDR3 DNA is kept, in frame starting at base 1. The library was built by means of 5' RACE. TCRdb names Illumina HiSeq 2000 as the instrument used. A universal primer binding site was added through template switching, and the final cDNA carried a unique molecular identifier so that TCR cDNA molecules could be counted accurately. Specific primers in the conserved constant-segment region were used to synthesize first-strand cDNA for the TCR alpha and beta chains. To control for contamination, every cDNA library was double barcoded, receiving both a SMART-Mk sample barcode and Illumina barcodes. TruSeq adapter sequences along with Illumina sample barcodes were introduced in two successive PCR steps. TCR alpha and beta cDNA libraries were sequenced on the Illumina HiSeq platform with custom primers. Processing in the source paper ran as follows. Raw reads were processed with MiGEC to extract unique molecular identifiers, and MiXCR was used to determine CDR3 positions. For each individual, recombination models were inferred using an EM algorithm with the repgenHMM and IGoR tools. Shared clonotype analysis was performed with the tcR package in R, normalizing sharing by the product of cloneset sizes. To study raw recombination without the effects of thymic and clonal selection, out-of-frame nonproductive sequences were analyzed. Through fastp at Q25 and MiXCR, TCRdb rebuilt clones from the public reads, retaining in-frame beta chains. All rows with the same CDR3 protein become a single entry with the most common DNA and genes. The V and J calls were not made by the authors but by TCRdb's processing. Across this sample there are approximately 890,000 distinct CDR3 sequences, with 9% to 15% seen only once. Under 2% of the sample is taken by the ten largest.

A word on this clonotype: This clone's antigen is unknown. Base qualities are not recorded, but no much larger clone differs from it by a single base.

Only healthy Caucasian donors were included. Three pairs of female monozygotic twins, all aged roughly 18 to 29 years, were included in the twin cohort. RNA for TCR libraries was isolated from peripheral blood mononuclear cells. The same data also went into a second study, on yellow fever vaccine responses in identical twins. As the second paper documents: According to the authors, in identical twins the way T cells responded to vaccination appeared partly convergent and partly personalized. In identical twins, the study followed T cell clones that responded to the vaccine with precision.

Sequencing was done on a sample of PBMCs. The receptor was isolated from a woman aged 18-29 years in good health. The chain is encoded by TRBV20-1 joined to TRBJ2-3; 10 central nucleotides agree with TRBD2. The nucleotide sequence reads as follows: TGCAGTGCTAGCTACTGGACTAGCGGATACACAGATACGCAGTATTTT. It codes for CSASYWTSGYTDTQYF.